The sequence of this T cell receptor (beta chain) was determined in a study of patients and donors after allogeneic stem cell transplantation. CDR3 length: 14 residues. V lost 6 bases, J lost 10 bases, and 16 bases lay in between. Each CDR3 protein gets one entry after TCRdb re-called the RT-PCR reads with MiXCR. This table holds about a million distinct CDR3 sequences, about a sixth found once. This sequence originates from a human donor who was either an allogeneic HSCT recipient or a stem cell or donor lymphocyte infusion donor (not recorded which). It is not recorded whose cells these are; they may come from a transplant donor. The chain is built from TRBV12-3 or TRBV12-4 and TRBJ1-6; a possible D gene is TRBD1 (6 bases). The sample consisted of blood, either unsorted or a sorted T cell fraction (not recorded which). The chain's CDR3 is CASSQDRGGSPLHF. The CDR3 DNA sequence: TGTGCCAGCAGCCAAGACCGAGGGGGATCACCCCTCCACTTT.